One TCR beta chain is described in this entry. This record belongs to a study of sequential checkpoint blockade in melanoma. Study in general: First-line arms were nivolumab then ipilimumab, or the reverse, randomized 1:1. Maintenance nivolumab came after either treatment sequence.

Repertoires were generated with immunoSEQ multiplex PCR, while TCRdb's copy carries only in-frame clones and drops some. The table lists about 28,000 clones, around 90% of them singletons. Treatment meaning: randomized to nivolumab then ipilimumab (arm A) or the reverse (arm B). PBMC sorting kept live CD3+CD8+ cells without CD19 or CD56. The clonotype originates from a human donor with melanoma. Sample: CD8+ T cells sorted from blood (inferred from file names), taken from a patient given nivolumab and ipilimumab in sequence.

In DNA, the CDR3 is TGTGCCAGCAGCGCCTTTCCGGGAGCGGGATACAATGAGCAGTTCTTC. It yields the protein CASSAFPGAGYNEQFF. V usage is TRBV9 and J usage is TRBJ2-1; 7 bases map to TRBD2. Looked up from germline, CDR1 is SGDLS and CDR2 is YYNGEE. V lost 3 bases to trimming and J lost 4 bases; unmatched junction nucleotides: 10. This CDR3 is 16 amino acids long.